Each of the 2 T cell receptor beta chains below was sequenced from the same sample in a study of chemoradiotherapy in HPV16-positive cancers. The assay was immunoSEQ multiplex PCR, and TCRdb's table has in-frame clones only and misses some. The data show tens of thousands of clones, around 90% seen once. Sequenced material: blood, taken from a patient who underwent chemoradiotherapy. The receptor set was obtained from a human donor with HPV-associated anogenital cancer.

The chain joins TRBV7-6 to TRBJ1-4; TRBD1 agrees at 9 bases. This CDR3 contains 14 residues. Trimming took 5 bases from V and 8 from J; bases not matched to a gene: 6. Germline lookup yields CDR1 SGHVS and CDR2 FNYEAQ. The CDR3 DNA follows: TGTGCCAGCAGCCAGACAGGGGGTAGAGAAAAACTGTTTTTT. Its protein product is CASSQTGGREKLFF.

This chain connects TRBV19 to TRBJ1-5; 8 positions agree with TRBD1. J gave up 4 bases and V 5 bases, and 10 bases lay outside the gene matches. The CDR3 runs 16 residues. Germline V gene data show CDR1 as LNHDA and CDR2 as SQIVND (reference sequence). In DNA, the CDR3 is TGTGCCAGTAGTGCCGGGCAGGGGGCAGGTAATCAGCCCCAGCATTTT. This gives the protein CASSAGQGAGNQPQHF.